Listed below are T cell receptor beta chains from one sample, sequenced in a study of blood T cell repertoires in COVID-19. Measured with immunoSEQ multiplex PCR; TCRdb has only the in-frame clones, and not every one. The table lists roughly 160,000 clones, about 87% of them singletons. The specimen sequenced was peripheral blood. These receptors originate from a woman over 75 with COVID-19, enrolled during active disease. The CDR3 runs from the conserved cysteine through the conserved F or W. A D gene is named only where the DNA matches it firmly. Not all rows give a size; the values are once, few, many and, for expanded clones, a class.

d_gene: .; j_gene: TRBJ2-7; v_gene: TRBV11-2; abundance: .; CDR3aa: CASSSTGTYYEQYF; CDR3nt: TGTGCCAGCAGCAGCACCGGGACTTACTACGAGCAGTACTTC
d_gene: TRBD2; j_gene: TRBJ2-5; v_gene: TRBV3-1/TRBV3-2; abundance: .; CDR3aa: CASSPLGETSGSVGETQYF; CDR3nt: TGTGCCAGCAGCCCCCTGGGGGAGACTAGCGGGAGCGTGGGGGAGACCCAGTACTTC
d_gene: .; j_gene: TRBJ1-3; v_gene: TRBV9; abundance: .; CDR3aa: CASSVAGGSDTIYF; CDR3nt: TGTGCCAGCAGCGTAGCAGGAGGCAGCGACACCATATATTTT
d_gene: .; j_gene: TRBJ1-2; v_gene: TRBV5-8; abundance: .; CDR3aa: CASSLMTHTF; CDR3nt: TGTGCCAGCAGCTTGATGACTCACACCTTC
d_gene: .; j_gene: TRBJ1-1; v_gene: TRBV5-1; abundance: .; CDR3aa: CASSGGHSNTEAFF; CDR3nt: TGCGCCAGCAGCGGGGGACACTCGAACACTGAAGCTTTCTTT
d_gene: .; j_gene: TRBJ1-1; v_gene: TRBV19; abundance: .; CDR3aa: CASTSRYTEAFF; CDR3nt: TGTGCCAGTACCTCCAGATACACTGAAGCTTTCTTT
d_gene: .; j_gene: TRBJ2-2; v_gene: TRBV5-4; abundance: .; CDR3aa: CASSLAKRANTGELFF; CDR3nt: TGTGCCAGCAGCTTGGCCAAGCGGGCGAACACCGGGGAGCTGTTTTTT
d_gene: .; j_gene: TRBJ2-6; v_gene: TRBV6-5; abundance: .; CDR3aa: CASSTGSSGANVLTF; CDR3nt: TGTGCCAGCAGCACCGGGAGCTCTGGGGCCAACGTCCTGACTTTC
d_gene: TRBD2; j_gene: TRBJ2-5; v_gene: TRBV2; abundance: .; CDR3aa: CASIISGRAGETQYF; CDR3nt: TGTGCCAGCATCATAAGCGGGAGGGCCGGGGAGACCCAGTACTTC
d_gene: TRBD1; j_gene: TRBJ2-7; v_gene: TRBV7-9; abundance: once; CDR3aa: CASSSGTGGSYEQYF; CDR3nt: TGTGCCAGCAGCTCCGGGACAGGGGGTTCCTACGAGCAGTACTTC
d_gene: .; j_gene: TRBJ1-1; v_gene: TRBV6-1; abundance: .; CDR3aa: CASSEGGGGTEAFF; CDR3nt: TGTGCCAGCAGTGAAGGAGGTGGCGGCACTGAAGCTTTCTTT
d_gene: TRBD1; j_gene: TRBJ1-2; v_gene: TRBV19; abundance: .; CDR3aa: CASIPDRGDYGYTF; CDR3nt: TGTGCCAGTATACCTGACAGGGGAGACTATGGCTACACCTTC
d_gene: .; j_gene: TRBJ2-5; v_gene: TRBV21-1; abundance: .; CDR3aa: CASSKTGGETQYF; CDR3nt: TGTGCCAGCAGCAAGACAGGGGGGGAGACCCAGTACTTC
d_gene: TRBD1; j_gene: TRBJ1-1; v_gene: TRBV7-9; abundance: once; CDR3aa: CASSLDRHTEAFF; CDR3nt: TGTGCCAGCAGTTTGGACAGGCACACTGAAGCTTTCTTT
d_gene: .; j_gene: TRBJ1-2; v_gene: TRBV6-4; abundance: .; CDR3aa: CARLRPWTRVYGYTF; CDR3nt: TGTGCCAGACTCCGCCCCTGGACAAGGGTCTATGGCTACACCTTC
d_gene: .; j_gene: TRBJ1-1; v_gene: TRBV5-6; abundance: .; CDR3aa: CASSSGVGEAFF; CDR3nt: TGTGCCAGCAGCTCGGGGGTAGGTGAAGCTTTCTTT
d_gene: .; j_gene: TRBJ1-6; v_gene: TRBV5-1; abundance: .; CDR3aa: CASSLATGSESPLHF; CDR3nt: TGCGCCAGCAGCTTGGCCACAGGGTCCGAATCACCCCTCCACTTT
d_gene: TRBD1; j_gene: TRBJ1-1; v_gene: TRBV11-2; abundance: .; CDR3aa: CASSGTGGTEAFF; CDR3nt: TGTGCCAGCAGCGGGACAGGGGGCACTGAAGCTTTCTTT
d_gene: TRBD2; j_gene: TRBJ2-1; v_gene: TRBV7-3; abundance: .; CDR3aa: CASSSGRLAGRNEQFF; CDR3nt: TGTGCCAGCAGCTCTGGAAGACTAGCGGGTAGGAATGAGCAGTTCTTC
d_gene: TRBD1; j_gene: TRBJ2-2; v_gene: TRBV5-4; abundance: .; CDR3aa: CASRRDRGAGELFF; CDR3nt: TGTGCCAGCAGGCGGGACAGGGGGGCCGGGGAGCTGTTTTTT
d_gene: .; j_gene: TRBJ2-3; v_gene: TRBV18; abundance: .; CDR3aa: CASSPEISADTQYF; CDR3nt: TGTGCCAGCTCACCAGAGATTAGTGCAGATACGCAGTATTTT
d_gene: TRBD2; j_gene: TRBJ2-7; v_gene: TRBV5-5; abundance: once; CDR3aa: CASSLALAGVYEQYF; CDR3nt: TGTGCCAGCAGCTTGGCCCTAGCGGGGGTCTACGAGCAGTACTTC
d_gene: .; j_gene: TRBJ1-2; v_gene: TRBV7-3; abundance: .; CDR3aa: CASSLDNNYGYTF; CDR3nt: TGTGCCAGCAGCCTCGACAATAACTATGGCTACACCTTC
d_gene: .; j_gene: TRBJ2-7; v_gene: TRBV7-2; abundance: .; CDR3aa: CASSFGQGYEQYF; CDR3nt: TGTGCCAGCAGCTTCGGCCAGGGCTACGAGCAGTACTTC
d_gene: .; j_gene: TRBJ1-1; v_gene: TRBV12-3/TRBV12-4; abundance: .; CDR3aa: CASSFVNTEAFF; CDR3nt: TGTGCCAGCAGTTTCGTGAACACTGAAGCTTTCTTT
d_gene: .; j_gene: TRBJ1-5; v_gene: TRBV12-3/TRBV12-4; abundance: .; CDR3aa: CASSLPGAQPQHF; CDR3nt: TGTGCCAGCAGTTTACCAGGGGCCCAGCCCCAGCATTTT
d_gene: TRBD1; j_gene: TRBJ1-3; v_gene: TRBV3-1/TRBV3-2; abundance: .; CDR3aa: CASSHGQGQLSGNTIYF; CDR3nt: TGTGCCAGCAGCCATGGACAGGGCCAACTCTCTGGAAACACCATATATTTT
d_gene: .; j_gene: TRBJ2-7; v_gene: TRBV7-2; abundance: .; CDR3aa: CASSLARAHEQYF; CDR3nt: TGTGCCAGCAGCTTAGCCAGGGCCCACGAGCAGTACTTC
d_gene: .; j_gene: TRBJ2-7; v_gene: TRBV18; abundance: once; CDR3aa: CASSQGYDEQYF; CDR3nt: TGTGCCAGCTCACAGGGGTACGACGAGCAGTACTTC
d_gene: .; j_gene: TRBJ1-2; v_gene: TRBV7-2; abundance: .; CDR3aa: CASSLGGPNYGYTF; CDR3nt: TGTGCCAGCAGCTTGGGAGGACCTAACTATGGCTACACCTTC
d_gene: TRBD1; j_gene: TRBJ2-5; v_gene: TRBV6-5; abundance: .; CDR3aa: CASNHEGARETQYF; CDR3nt: TGTGCCAGCAACCACGAGGGGGCGCGAGAGACCCAGTACTTC
d_gene: .; j_gene: TRBJ1-1; v_gene: TRBV11-2; abundance: .; CDR3aa: CASSQGKGTLNTEAFF; CDR3nt: TGTGCCAGCAGCCAGGGAAAGGGGACTTTGAACACTGAAGCTTTCTTT
d_gene: .; j_gene: TRBJ1-1; v_gene: TRBV6-2/TRBV6-3; abundance: .; CDR3aa: CASSYSNGNTEAFF; CDR3nt: TGTGCCAGCAGTTACTCGAACGGGAACACTGAAGCTTTCTTT
d_gene: .; j_gene: TRBJ1-2; v_gene: TRBV5-1; abundance: .; CDR3aa: CASSLAQNNYGYTF; CDR3nt: TGCGCCAGCAGCTTGGCGCAGAATAACTATGGCTACACCTTC
d_gene: .; j_gene: TRBJ2-7; v_gene: TRBV7-2; abundance: .; CDR3aa: CASSLTLPPAYEQYF; CDR3nt: TGTGCCAGCAGCTTGACTCTTCCTCCGGCCTACGAGCAGTACTTC
d_gene: .; j_gene: TRBJ2-7; v_gene: TRBV3-1/TRBV3-2; abundance: .; CDR3aa: CASSQGTPSYEQYF; CDR3nt: TGTGCCAGCAGCCAAGGGACACCTTCCTACGAGCAGTACTTC
d_gene: TRBD1; j_gene: TRBJ1-6; v_gene: TRBV9; abundance: .; CDR3aa: CASSPWTGTLNSPLHF; CDR3nt: TGTGCCAGCAGCCCGTGGACAGGAACCTTAAATTCACCCCTCCACTTT
d_gene: TRBD2; j_gene: TRBJ2-7; v_gene: TRBV15; abundance: .; CDR3aa: CATSRGLAGSYEQYF; CDR3nt: TGTGCCACCAGCAGAGGACTAGCGGGGTCCTACGAGCAGTACTTC
d_gene: .; j_gene: TRBJ2-7; v_gene: TRBV20-1; abundance: .; CDR3aa: CSVQSYEQYF; CDR3nt: TGCAGTGTTCAGTCCTACGAGCAGTACTTC
d_gene: .; j_gene: TRBJ1-2; v_gene: TRBV16; abundance: few; CDR3aa: CASSREGRNYGYTF; CDR3nt: TGTGCCAGCAGCCGGGAGGGAAGGAACTATGGCTACACCTTC
d_gene: .; j_gene: TRBJ1-6; v_gene: TRBV19; abundance: .; CDR3aa: CASRTAHSNSPLHF; CDR3nt: TGTGCCAGTAGGACAGCCCACTCGAATTCACCCCTCCACTTT
d_gene: .; j_gene: TRBJ1-1; v_gene: TRBV5-1; abundance: .; CDR3aa: CASSFDFTKNTEAFF; CDR3nt: TGCGCCAGCAGCTTTGACTTCACCAAGAACACTGAAGCTTTCTTT
d_gene: .; j_gene: TRBJ2-5; v_gene: TRBV2; abundance: .; CDR3aa: CASSPPPSLETQYF; CDR3nt: TGTGCCAGCTCCCCTCCCCCGTCTCTAGAGACCCAGTACTTC
d_gene: TRBD1; j_gene: TRBJ2-1; v_gene: TRBV6-2/TRBV6-3; abundance: .; CDR3aa: CASSYHTGGSYNEQFF; CDR3nt: TGTGCCAGCAGTTACCATACAGGGGGGTCCTACAATGAGCAGTTCTTC
d_gene: .; j_gene: TRBJ1-1; v_gene: TRBV21-1; abundance: .; CDR3aa: CASSKGGLEAFF; CDR3nt: TGTGCCAGCAGCAAGGGGGGACTTGAAGCTTTCTTT
d_gene: .; j_gene: TRBJ2-7; v_gene: TRBV11-2; abundance: .; CDR3aa: CASSLDSLNAGEQYF; CDR3nt: TGTGCCAGCAGCTTAGATTCGCTTAACGCCGGGGAGCAGTACTTC
d_gene: TRBD2; j_gene: TRBJ2-7; v_gene: TRBV6-5; abundance: .; CDR3aa: CASRHRTSLKQYF; CDR3nt: TGTGCCAGCAGGCACCGGACTAGTCTCAAGCAGTACTTC
d_gene: .; j_gene: TRBJ2-3; v_gene: TRBV10-2; abundance: once; CDR3aa: CASSPPAGEPLTDTQYF; CDR3nt: TGCGCCAGCAGTCCCCCCGCGGGCGAGCCTCTTACAGATACGCAGTATTTT
d_gene: TRBD2; j_gene: TRBJ2-3; v_gene: TRBV11-2; abundance: few; CDR3aa: CASSLGGAGGSFDTQYF; CDR3nt: TGTGCCAGCAGCTTAGGCGGGGCGGGAGGGTCTTTTGATACGCAGTATTTT
d_gene: .; j_gene: TRBJ1-2; v_gene: TRBV7-2; abundance: .; CDR3aa: CASSSPGRGSYTF; CDR3nt: TGTGCCAGCAGCTCCCCTGGGAGGGGTAGCTACACCTTC